This TCR beta chain was identified during a study of blood T cell repertoires in COVID-19. The wider study: Sites in the United States, Italy and Spain provided acute and convalescent COVID-19 samples. T cells, B-cell-depleted T cells, or PBMCs provided the cDNA or gDNA that served as material.

This clone appeared a single time. CDR3 length: 15 amino acids. V shed 0 bases and J 4 bases; nucleotides not matched to a gene: 3. Germline loops: CDR1 SGDLS, CDR2 YYNGEE. Study processing details: Reference gene primer amplification in the assay estimated nucleated cell counts. The data were produced by immunoSEQ multiplex PCR, yet TCRdb's version contains in-frame clones alone and is incomplete. V, J and clone size are taken as reported in that table, and D and trimming were inferred from the DNA itself. The repertoire holds approximately 94,000 clones, with around 85% as singletons. This TCR was sampled from a middle-aged man with active or convalescent COVID-19. The sample was peripheral blood. The chain has TRBV9 and TRBJ2-2; 7 nucleotides match TRBD2. The CDR3 region has the DNA TGTGCCAGCAGCGTAGTCGGCGGGAGCACCGGGGAGCTGTTTTTT. This codes for CASSVVGGSTGELFF.